This entry lists 30 T cell receptor beta chains sequenced from one sample in a study of somatic mutations in cytotoxic T cells in rheumatoid arthritis. Using immunoSEQ multiplex PCR, the repertoire was profiled, and TCRdb retains in-frame clones only, with some absent. The table includes 10,000 to 15,000 clones, just under 80% detected once. Sequencing input: CD8+ T cells sorted from blood. These receptors all come from an adult with rheumatoid arthritis.

The rearrangement uses TRBV4-2 and TRBJ1-4; D gene ambiguous. Germline V gene data show CDR1 as LGHNA and CDR2 as YNFKEQ. The CDR3 runs to 14 residues. Trimming stripped 3 bases from V and 5 bases from J, with 10 bases between. The CDR3 region is CASSQEYRNEKLFF. Here the CDR3 DNA reads TGTGCCAGCAGCCAGGAGTACAGAAATGAAAAACTGTTTTTT.

The V call is TRBV11-3, the J call TRBJ2-5; D may match TRBD1 or TRBD2 (5 bases each). CDR1 and CDR2 from the germline V gene are SGHNT and YENEEA. The CDR3 has 15 amino acids. The ends were cut back, 4 bases at V and 0 bases at J, with 12 bases in the middle. The CDR3, as DNA: TGTGCCAGCAGCTCAGATTGGGGGTACCAAGAGACCCAGTACTTC. This gives the protein CASSSDWGYQETQYF.

The chain uses TRBV28 and TRBJ2-2; D is uncertain. V was trimmed by 8 bases and J by 6 bases, leaving 13 bases between them. Germline V CDR1 and CDR2: MDHEN, SYDVKM. The CDR3 is made up of 13 amino acids. The CDR3 loop is CASCDGGAGELFF. The CDR3 coding sequence is TGTGCCAGCTGTGACGGCGGAGCCGGGGAGCTGTTTTTT.

This chain connects TRBV2 to TRBJ2-7, with 8 positions matching TRBD1. This CDR3 comprises 16 residues. Germline CDR1 and CDR2: SNHLY and FYNNEI. The V segment lost 4 bases and the J segment 3 bases; nucleotides outside the gene matches: 11. The CDR3 DNA is TGTGCCAGCAGTGGGGACAGGAGGCTAGCGAGCTACGAGCAGTACTTC. Amino acid sequence: CASSGDRRLASYEQYF.

The V gene is TRBV21-1, the J gene TRBJ2-4; the table assigns TRBD2, which was not confirmed against the DNA. TRBV21-1 represents a pseudogene. CDR3 length: 15 amino acids. The CDR3 region is CASSNRGPAKNIQYF. The CDR3 region has the DNA TGTGCCAGCAGCAACCGCGGGCCGGCCAAAAACATTCAGTACTTC.

This clone was counted only a few times. The V and J genes are TRBV9 and TRBJ1-1, with no clear D. Germline CDR1 is SGDLS and CDR2 is YYNGEE. The length of the CDR3 is 15 residues. The V end lost 3 bases, the J end lost 1 base, and 13 bases lay between the germline ends. The CDR3 DNA reads TGTGCCAGCAGCGAGGAACCGAGGCGGAACACTGAAGCTTTCTTT. Amino acid sequence: CASSEEPRRNTEAFF.

This clone was seen once. The genes are TRBV28 and TRBJ1-1, with D possibly being TRBD1 (5 bases). The CDR3 sequence is 15 residues long. The V end was cut by 2 bases, the J end by 2 bases, with 12 bases between. Germline V gives CDR1 MDHEN, CDR2 SYDVKM. CDR3 sequence reads: CASSLMGEKNTEAFF. Here the CDR3 DNA reads TGTGCCAGCAGTTTAATGGGGGAAAAAAACACTGAAGCTTTCTTT.

A few counts support this clone. The chain couples TRBV12-5 to TRBJ1-1; D possibly corresponds to TRBD1 (6 bases). With 1 base removed from V and 0 bases from J, the gap between germline ends came to 9 bases. CDR3 size: 15 residues. The V gene's germline CDR1 is LGHNT and CDR2 FRNRAP. DNA of the CDR3: TGTGCTAGTGGTTTGGCGGGACACTTGAACACTGAAGCTTTCTTT. This sequence encodes CASGLAGHLNTEAFF.

On this clone: This sample also contains other DNA sequences that code for the same CDR3. The CDR3 bases are TGTGCCAGCAGTTTAATCCCTAGCGGGAGAAATGAGCAGTTCTTC. Translation: CASSLIPSGRNEQFF. This chain uses TRBV27 with TRBJ2-1; 10 nucleotides line up with TRBD2. V shed 2 bases, J shed 7 bases, and the junction held 5 bases outside the gene matches. The CDR3 loop spans 15 amino acids. The germline V gene encodes CDR1 MNHEY and CDR2 SMNVEV (reference sequence).

The V gene is TRBV7-9, the J gene TRBJ2-3, with a possible D match to TRBD2 (5 bases). Germline CDR1 SEHNR, CDR2 FQNEAQ (reference sequence). Trimming pared 4 bases from V and 10 bases from J, leaving 15 bases between. The CDR3 runs 13 residues. The CDR3 sequence is CASSSPIRDPQYF. In DNA, the CDR3 is TGTGCCAGCAGCTCCCCAATCCGGGATCCGCAGTATTTT. The full variable domain, with the rest looked up from reference TRBV7-9 and TRBJ2-3, is DTGVSQNPRHKITKRGQNVTFRCDPISEHNRLYWYRQTLGQGPEFLTYFQNEAQLEKSRLLSDRFSAERPKGSFSTLEIQRTEQGDSAMYLCASSSPIRDPQYFGPGTRLTVL.

This clone has only a few counts. This chain links TRBV28 with TRBJ2-7; TRBD1 agrees at 8 bases. The germline CDR1 and CDR2 sequences are MDHEN and SYDVKM. V trimming: 5 bases; J trimming: 3 bases; junction bases outside the gene matches: 6. The CDR3 has 14 residues. CDR3 in amino acids: CASSPGQAVYEQYF. DNA for the CDR3: TGTGCCAGCAGTCCGGGACAGGCGGTCTACGAGCAGTACTTC.

The chain links TRBV5-1 to TRBJ2-1, with 8 bases lining up with TRBD2. The CDR3 is 17 residues long. CDR1 SGHRS and CDR2 YFSETQ come from the germline V gene. V shed 3 bases, J shed 6 bases, and the junction held 14 bases outside the gene matches. CDR3 DNA: TGCGCCAGCAGCTCCCCCTCGGGAGGGGAATCTCTCAATGAGCAGTTCTTC. It codes for CASSSPSGGESLNEQFF.

This chain uses TRBV6-5 with TRBJ2-3; tentative D call: TRBD2 (5 bases). Per germline, CDR1 MNHEY and CDR2 SVGAGI. Trimming removed 0 bases at V and 3 bases at J, with 10 bases between. There are 15 residues in the CDR3. In DNA, the CDR3 is TGTGCCAGCAGTTACTCGAATGGAGGAACAGATACGCAGTATTTT. Protein: CASSYSNGGTDTQYF.

This chain uses TRBV11-2 with TRBJ1-4, with 8 positions matching TRBD1. The germline gives CDR1 SGHAT, CDR2 FQNNGV. With 2 bases clipped from V and 7 bases from J, the junction kept 6 bases outside the gene matches. The CDR3 runs to 15 residues. The CDR3 here is CASSLFPDRAEKLFF. DNA for the CDR3: TGTGCCAGCAGCTTATTCCCGGACAGGGCTGAAAAACTGTTTTTT.

V usage is TRBV29-1 and J usage is TRBJ1-2, with D possibly being TRBD1 (5 bases). CDR1 is SQVTM, CDR2 ANQGSEA, per germline. This CDR3 has 16 amino acids. Trimming removed 0 bases from V and 0 bases from J, with 14 bases in between. The DNA for the CDR3 is TGCAGCGTTGAAGATCGGTTGCAGGGTGCTAACTATGGCTACACCTTC. This gives the protein CSVEDRLQGANYGYTF.

The CDR3 loop reads CARTTGGVEPNTEAFF. The CDR3 coding sequence is TGTGCCAGGACTACAGGGGGCGTCGAGCCGAACACTGAAGCTTTCTTT. This rearrangement joins TRBV19 to TRBJ1-1; TRBD1 matches at 9 bases. The CDR3 runs 16 residues. Per the germline V gene, CDR1 is LNHDA and CDR2 is SQIVND (reference sequence). Trimming removed 9 bases from V and 1 base from J; junction bases left unmatched: 12.

V is TRBV27 and J is TRBJ2-3; possibly TRBD1 for D (6 bases). The CDR3 covers 14 residues. The V gene's germline CDR1 is MNHEY and CDR2 SMNVEV (reference sequence). V was clipped by 2 bases and J by 7 bases, with 13 bases between them. CDR3 region: CASSLTRGRNTQYF. The CDR3 DNA reads as TGTGCCAGCAGTTTAACCAGGGGACGAAATACGCAGTATTTT.

This clone showed up just a few times. The chain joins TRBV9 to TRBJ2-1; 7 positions agree with TRBD1. Looked up from germline, CDR1 is SGDLS and CDR2 is YYNGEE. With 4 bases clipped from V and 6 bases from J, the junction kept 7 bases outside the gene matches. The CDR3 totals 14 residues. For the CDR3, the DNA is TGTGCCAGCAGCTCGGCCGGGACAGTCAATGAGCAGTTCTTC. Residues: CASSSAGTVNEQFF.

As for this clone: This specimen includes other DNA sequences encoding the same CDR3. The chain combines TRBV5-5 with TRBJ1-1; D gene unclear. CDR3 length: 15 amino acids. The germline gives CDR1 SGHKS, CDR2 YYEKEE (reference sequence). Trimming removed 0 bases from V and 0 bases from J, with 9 bases in between. The CDR3 loop reads CASSLVGGLNTEAFF. In nucleotides, the CDR3 is TGTGCCAGCAGCTTGGTAGGCGGGTTGAACACTGAAGCTTTCTTT.

The V call is TRBV13, the J call TRBJ2-2, with D perhaps TRBD1 or TRBD2 (5 bases each). CDR1 and CDR2 from the germline V gene are PRHDT and FYEKMQ (reference sequence). V lost 5 bases to trimming and J lost 4 bases, with 14 bases between them. This CDR3 has 15 residues. The CDR3 DNA follows: TGTGCCAGCAGCAGGACTGTGGGACGCACCGGGGAGCTGTTTTTT. Amino acid sequence: CASSRTVGRTGELFF. Together with reference TRBV13 and TRBJ2-2, the CDR3 gives the full variable domain: AAGVIQSPRHLIKEKRETATLKCYPIPRHDTVYWYQQGPGQDPQFLISFYEKMQSDKGSIPDRFSAQQFSDYHSELNMSSLELGDSALYFCASSRTVGRTGELFFGEGSRLTVL.

The genes are TRBV19 and TRBJ2-7; no reliable D call. This CDR3 region has 15 residues. The germline V and J ends were trimmed by 1 base and 0 bases, with 10 bases remaining between them. CDR1 LNHDA and CDR2 SQIVND come from the germline V gene (reference sequence). The CDR3 region is CASSIVAVSSYEQYF. The CDR3 DNA reads as TGTGCCAGTAGTATAGTGGCAGTTAGCTCCTACGAGCAGTACTTC.

The CDR3 sequence is CASSLVGGDEQYF. The CDR3 DNA sequence: TGTGCCAGCAGCTTAGTAGGAGGTGACGAGCAGTACTTC. The chain joins TRBV11-3 to TRBJ2-7, with a possible D match to TRBD2 (5 bases). The germline V gene encodes CDR1 SGHNT and CDR2 YENEEA. V lost 1 base, J lost 5 bases, and 9 bases lay in between. The CDR3 consists of 13 residues.

The chain recombines TRBV28 with TRBJ2-1, with 10 bases lining up with TRBD2. Germline CDR1 and CDR2: MDHEN and SYDVKM. V was clipped by 1 base and J by 7 bases; unmatched bases: 1. The CDR3 has 14 residues. DNA of the CDR3: TGTGCCAGCAGTTTATTAGCGGGAGGAAATGAGCAGTTCTTC. The encoded protein is CASSLLAGGNEQFF.

The chain recombines TRBV7-3 with TRBJ2-5; 8 bases line up with TRBD2. The J call is in doubt because the DNA end fits TRBJ2-7 better. CDR3 size: 15 residues. Germline V gene lookup returns CDR1 SGHTA and CDR2 FQGTGA. The CDR3, as DNA: TGTGCCAGCAGCTGGGATAGCGGGATCCTCTACGAGCAGTACTTC. This translates into CASSWDSGILYEQYF.

The chain uses TRBV28 and TRBJ2-1; D gene ambiguous. Per germline, CDR1 MDHEN and CDR2 SYDVKM. Trimming took off 6 bases at V and 1 base at J, with 16 bases between the two ends. The CDR3 sequence is 16 residues long. CDR3 region: CASRPYPPRSYNEQFF. DNA of the CDR3: TGTGCCAGCAGACCCTATCCACCTCGATCCTACAATGAGCAGTTCTTC.

The J gene is TRBJ1-1, the V gene TRBV13; 12 nucleotides align to TRBD1. Germline lookup yields CDR1 PRHDT and CDR2 FYEKMQ (reference sequence). The J segment lost 1 base and the V segment lost 8 bases, leaving 11 bases of the junction unmatched. The CDR3 extends over 17 amino acids. DNA for the CDR3: TGTGCCAGCTGCCCCTCCCGGGACAGGGGGCAGAACACTGAAGCTTTCTTT. Protein: CASCPSRDRGQNTEAFF. Together with reference TRBV13 and TRBJ1-1, the CDR3 gives the full variable domain: AAGVIQSPRHLIKEKRETATLKCYPIPRHDTVYWYQQGPGQDPQFLISFYEKMQSDKGSIPDRFSAQQFSDYHSELNMSSLELGDSALYFCASCPSRDRGQNTEAFFGQGTRLTVV.

For the CDR3, the DNA is TGCAGCGTTGAGGGTTCCGGGACAGGGGTGGTAAACACAGATACGCAGTATTTT. Translated, it gives CSVEGSGTGVVNTDTQYF. This chain connects TRBV29-1 to TRBJ2-3, with TRBD1 identical over 10 bases. The CDR3 is made up of 18 amino acids. CDR1 and CDR2 (germline): SQVTM, ANQGSEA. V dropped 3 bases and J dropped 2; count of bases not matched to a gene: 14.

J is TRBJ2-7 and V is TRBV29-1; 9 bases align to TRBD2. V lost 6 bases and J lost 5; bases outside the gene matches: 8. The CDR3 is 13 residues long. The V gene's germline CDR1 is SQVTM and CDR2 ANQGSEA. The CDR3 bases are TGCAGCGTCTCCGGGACTAGCATCCACGAGCAGTACTTC. This codes for CSVSGTSIHEQYF.

The chain employs TRBV2 and TRBJ2-5; 9 nucleotides match TRBD2. This CDR3 is built from 17 residues. CDR1 and CDR2 from the germline V gene are SNHLY and FYNNEI. Losses at the gene ends were 8 bases for V and 5 bases for J; bases not matched to a gene: 18. The CDR3: CASSPMRAGGFQETQYF. CDR3 bases: TGTGCCAGCTCCCCCATGCGAGCGGGAGGATTTCAGGAGACCCAGTACTTC.

The chain joins TRBV4-1 to TRBJ2-1; no clear D gene. The germline V gene has CDR1 MGHRA and CDR2 YSYEKL. V was pared by 0 bases and J by 4 bases, with 13 bases between. The CDR3 runs to 16 residues. The CDR3 is CASSQEAPEQYNEQFF. The CDR3 DNA follows: TGCGCCAGCAGCCAAGAGGCACCCGAACAGTACAATGAGCAGTTCTTC.